The rows below give T cell receptor beta chains drawn from one sample of a study of T cell responses to AZD1222 COVID-19 vaccine. TCRdb's copy holds only in-frame clones and misses some; the assay was immunoSEQ multiplex PCR. The table records about 260,000 clones, just over 90% of them present only once. The sample consisted of peripheral blood, taken on day 0 of AZD1222 vaccination. Receptors were obtained from an adult in good health. Each CDR3 is given with its conserved first and last residue. A D gene is named only where the DNA matches it firmly. Only part of the rows carry a size: once, few, many, or a class if the clone is expanded.

V: TRBV4-1; D: NA; J: TRBJ2-7; size: NA; DNA: TGCGCCAGCAGCCAGCCGAGGGTGGACGAGCAGTACTTC; CDR3: CASSQPRVDEQYF
V: TRBV7-9; D: TRBD1; J: TRBJ1-1; size: NA; DNA: TGTGCCAGCAGCTTAGTAGGAAAGGGGGCTGGTGAAGCTTTCTTT; CDR3: CASSLVGKGAGEAFF
V: TRBV20-1; D: NA; J: TRBJ2-1; size: NA; DNA: TGCAGTGCTAGTCCACTGGTTTCCTACAATGAGCAGTTCTTC; CDR3: CSASPLVSYNEQFF
V: TRBV7-2; D: NA; J: TRBJ2-3; size: NA; DNA: TGTGCCAGCAGCGTGGTCGGGAGCCGCGTGGATACGCAGTATTTT; CDR3: CASSVVGSRVDTQYF
V: TRBV5-4; D: NA; J: TRBJ1-2; size: few; DNA: TGTGCCAGCAGCCCACGGAACCCTTATGGCTACACCTTC; CDR3: CASSPRNPYGYTF
V: TRBV28; D: NA; J: TRBJ1-1; size: NA; DNA: TGTGCCAGCAGTCTTGGACCGTTAGGGGCTTTCTTT; CDR3: CASSLGPLGAFF
V: TRBV18; D: TRBD1; J: TRBJ1-4; size: NA; DNA: TGTGCCAGCTCACCGCTCTCTTTTACGAGGGACAGGGGCCACCCAACTAATGAAAAACTGTTTTTT; CDR3: CASSPLSFTRDRGHPTNEKLFF
V: TRBV6-5; D: NA; J: TRBJ2-2; size: NA; DNA: TGTGCCAGCAGTTACGTAGACAGCGCCTGGACCGGGGAGCTGTTTTTT; CDR3: CASSYVDSAWTGELFF
V: TRBV28; D: NA; J: TRBJ2-7; size: NA; DNA: TGTGCCAGCAGTCCCCCCGGGGGCCACGAGCAGTACTTC; CDR3: CASSPPGGHEQYF
V: TRBV5-5; D: NA; J: TRBJ2-1; size: once; DNA: TGTGCCAGCAGCTTTTCTAGCGTAGAGCAGTTCTTC; CDR3: CASSFSSVEQFF
V: TRBV27; D: NA; J: TRBJ1-1; size: once; DNA: TGTGCCAGCAGCTACGGGGGTCCGAACACTGAAGCTTTCTTT; CDR3: CASSYGGPNTEAFF
V: TRBV19; D: TRBD1; J: TRBJ2-3; size: NA; DNA: TGTGCCAGTAGTCAGGGGGTGGAGGATACGCAGTATTTT; CDR3: CASSQGVEDTQYF
V: TRBV6-2/TRBV6-3; D: NA; J: TRBJ1-1; size: NA; DNA: TGTGCCAGCAGCCCCGGACAGACTAGTGAAGCTTTCTTT; CDR3: CASSPGQTSEAFF
V: TRBV7-2; D: TRBD2; J: TRBJ2-3; size: NA; DNA: TGTGCCAGCAGCTTAGACCAGCGGGGGGGCCCAGATACGCAGTATTTT; CDR3: CASSLDQRGGPDTQYF
V: TRBV20-1; D: NA; J: TRBJ1-5; size: NA; DNA: TGCAGTGCTAGTGTTCAGGGGAGATTGGGGCGTCAGCCCCAGCATTTT; CDR3: CSASVQGRLGRQPQHF
V: TRBV6-5; D: NA; J: TRBJ2-7; size: NA; DNA: TGTGCCAGCAGTTACTCGAACCGGTACGAGCAGTACTTC; CDR3: CASSYSNRYEQYF
V: TRBV6-5; D: NA; J: TRBJ1-5; size: NA; DNA: TGTGCCAGCAGTTATGACTATAGCAATCAGCCCCAGCATTTT; CDR3: CASSYDYSNQPQHF
V: TRBV12-3/TRBV12-4; D: NA; J: TRBJ2-5; size: NA; DNA: TGTGCCAGCAGTTTGATGGAGACCCAGTACTTC; CDR3: CASSLMETQYF
V: TRBV12-3/TRBV12-4; D: NA; J: TRBJ1-4; size: NA; DNA: TGTGCCAGCAGTTCGGGTCGTAATGAAAAACTGTTTTTT; CDR3: CASSSGRNEKLFF
V: TRBV6-2/TRBV6-3; D: TRBD1; J: TRBJ1-5; size: NA; DNA: TGTGCCAGCAGTTACTCGATGGCAGGGGGCGAATTTAATCAGCCCCAGCATTTT; CDR3: CASSYSMAGGEFNQPQHF
V: TRBV7-2; D: TRBD1; J: TRBJ2-1; size: NA; DNA: TGTGCCAGCGGGGGGACAGGTACCGTTAGGCAGTTCTTC; CDR3: CASGGTGTVRQFF
V: TRBV7-9; D: NA; J: TRBJ2-7; size: NA; DNA: TGTGCCAGCAGCTTAGGCTTGGGCTCCAGGAGCTACGAGCAGTACTTC; CDR3: CASSLGLGSRSYEQYF
V: TRBV19; D: NA; J: TRBJ1-1; size: NA; DNA: TGTGCCAGTAGTATACTCGGGGGCTGGGAAGCTTTCTTT; CDR3: CASSILGGWEAFF
V: TRBV19; D: NA; J: TRBJ2-5; size: NA; DNA: TGTGCCAGTAGTATGGGGAGCCGGGAGACCCAGTACTTC; CDR3: CASSMGSRETQYF
V: TRBV24-1; D: TRBD1; J: TRBJ2-1; size: NA; DNA: TGTGCCACCCTAACTGACAGGGCCAATGAGCAGTTCTTC; CDR3: CATLTDRANEQFF
V: TRBV5-6; D: TRBD2; J: TRBJ2-5; size: NA; DNA: TGTGCCAGCAGCCCTGGTGGCCTAGCGGGGTCCCAAGAGACCCAGTACTTC; CDR3: CASSPGGLAGSQETQYF
V: TRBV10-2; D: TRBD1; J: TRBJ1-4; size: NA; DNA: TGCGCCAGCGGCCCTTACCTCGGGACAGGGCAGAAACTGTTTTTT; CDR3: CASGPYLGTGQKLFF
V: TRBV5-1; D: NA; J: TRBJ2-2; size: NA; DNA: TGCGCCAGCAGCTTAAGTCAGGGGCCCGGGGAGCTGTTTTTT; CDR3: CASSLSQGPGELFF
V: TRBV28; D: NA; J: TRBJ2-1; size: NA; DNA: TGTGCCAGCAGTTTCAAGGGTGAGCAGTTCTTC; CDR3: CASSFKGEQFF
V: TRBV28; D: NA; J: TRBJ1-2; size: NA; DNA: TGTGCCAGCAGTTTGGTCGAGACCCTATCCGGCTACACCTTC; CDR3: CASSLVETLSGYTF
V: TRBV28; D: NA; J: TRBJ1-5; size: NA; DNA: TGTGCCAGCAGCGATAGACAGACGACCTTTAATCAGCCCCAGCATTTT; CDR3: CASSDRQTTFNQPQHF
V: TRBV12-3/TRBV12-4; D: NA; J: TRBJ2-3; size: NA; DNA: TGTGCCAGCAGCGAACTTATGACAGATACGCAGTATTTT; CDR3: CASSELMTDTQYF
V: TRBV4-2; D: NA; J: TRBJ2-7; size: NA; DNA: TGTGCCAGCAGCCAAGAAGCCGGCTCCCCCTACGAGCAGTACTTC; CDR3: CASSQEAGSPYEQYF
V: TRBV25-1; D: NA; J: TRBJ1-5; size: NA; DNA: TGTGCCAGCAGTGGGTGGGCCAGCAATCAGCCCCAGCATTTT; CDR3: CASSGWASNQPQHF
V: TRBV27; D: TRBD2; J: TRBJ2-3; size: NA; DNA: TGTGCCAGCAAAAAAGCGGGGAGTCGAGCAGATACGCAGTATTTT; CDR3: CASKKAGSRADTQYF
V: TRBV7-9; D: NA; J: TRBJ2-7; size: NA; DNA: TGTGCCAGCAGCCTACACACAGGGATCTACGAGCAGTACTTC; CDR3: CASSLHTGIYEQYF
V: TRBV5-1; D: NA; J: TRBJ2-2; size: NA; DNA: TGCGCCACCAGAGATGAACTTGGGGACACCGGGGAGCTGTTTTTT; CDR3: CATRDELGDTGELFF
V: TRBV6-6; D: NA; J: TRBJ2-2; size: NA; DNA: TGTGCCAGCAGTTACTCAGAAATAGGGGAGCTGTTTTTT; CDR3: CASSYSEIGELFF
V: TRBV5-1; D: TRBD1; J: TRBJ1-1; size: NA; DNA: TGCGCCAGCAGCTGGTCGACAGGGTTAAACACTGAAGCTTTCTTT; CDR3: CASSWSTGLNTEAFF
V: TRBV29-1; D: TRBD2; J: TRBJ2-2; size: once; DNA: TGCAGCGTTGGGGTCGGACTAGCGGGGGGAAACACCGGGGAGCTGTTTTTT; CDR3: CSVGVGLAGGNTGELFF
V: TRBV15; D: NA; J: TRBJ2-3; size: once; DNA: TGTGCCACCACACAGGGAACTCTAGATACGCAGTATTTT; CDR3: CATTQGTLDTQYF
V: TRBV6-1; D: NA; J: TRBJ2-7; size: NA; DNA: TGTGCCAGCAGTGAAGTTTTTAGGGAAACCTACGAGCAGTACTTC; CDR3: CASSEVFRETYEQYF
V: TRBV5-5; D: NA; J: TRBJ1-4; size: NA; DNA: TGTGCCAGCAGCCCCCCCCGGGGTGAAAAACTGTTTTTT; CDR3: CASSPPRGEKLFF
V: TRBV7-9; D: NA; J: TRBJ1-5; size: NA; DNA: TGTGCCAGCAGCTTAGGAGGCGGACAGCCCCAGCATTTT; CDR3: CASSLGGGQPQHF
V: TRBV4-1; D: TRBD2; J: TRBJ2-2; size: NA; DNA: TGCGCCAGCAGCCCCTGGGGACTAGCGGACGGTCCCGGGGAGCTGTTTTTT; CDR3: CASSPWGLADGPGELFF
V: TRBV10-3; D: NA; J: TRBJ2-7; size: NA; DNA: TGTGCCATCGCTAATCGCCGAGGCAGCGATTACGAGCAGTACTTC; CDR3: CAIANRRGSDYEQYF
V: TRBV5-6; D: NA; J: TRBJ2-1; size: NA; DNA: TGTGCCAGCAGCTCCTTGGGCAGGTACAATGAGCAGTTCTTC; CDR3: CASSSLGRYNEQFF
V: TRBV4-1; D: NA; J: TRBJ2-7; size: NA; DNA: TGCGCCAGCAGCCAAGCCGGGGCCCTGCAACAGTACTTC; CDR3: CASSQAGALQQYF
V: TRBV3-1/TRBV3-2; D: NA; J: TRBJ1-4; size: NA; DNA: TGTGCCAGCAGCCAGGAGTGGAAAACTAATGAAAAACTGTTTTTT; CDR3: CASSQEWKTNEKLFF
V: TRBV7-8; D: NA; J: TRBJ2-7; size: NA; DNA: TGTGCCAGCAGCGAACGCTACGAGCAGTACTTC; CDR3: CASSERYEQYF
V: TRBV24-1; D: TRBD2; J: TRBJ2-7; size: NA; DNA: TGTGCCACCGGTGGCACCGGGACTAGCGGGCACGAGCAGTACTTC; CDR3: CATGGTGTSGHEQYF
V: TRBV6-5; D: TRBD2; J: TRBJ2-7; size: NA; DNA: TGTGCCAGCTCAAGTCTAGCGGGAGGCTGGAACGAGCAGTACTTC; CDR3: CASSSLAGGWNEQYF
V: TRBV7-2; D: NA; J: TRBJ1-2; size: NA; DNA: TGTGCCAGCAGCTTAGGGCAGGGTGAGGGCTACACCTTC; CDR3: CASSLGQGEGYTF
V: TRBV9; D: NA; J: TRBJ1-2; size: few; DNA: TGTGCCAGCAGCCTAGCGGGGGGCTCTTACTATGGCTACACCTTC; CDR3: CASSLAGGSYYGYTF
V: TRBV9; D: TRBD1; J: TRBJ2-2; size: NA; DNA: TGTGCCAGCAGCCCCCGGGGACAGGTCTACGGGGAGCTGTTTTTT; CDR3: CASSPRGQVYGELFF